The 13 T cell receptor beta chains reported below all come from one sample, sequenced in a study of T cell responses to AZD1222 COVID-19 vaccine. Libraries were prepared by immunoSEQ multiplex PCR; TCRdb keeps only in-frame clonotypes and omits some of them. The table shows under 150,000 clones, with approximately 92% occurring only once. The sequencing used peripheral blood, collected on day 0 of AZD1222 vaccination. These receptors originate from an adult in good health.

The chain couples TRBV6-4 to TRBJ2-7; TRBD1 aligns across 9 bases. The CDR3 totals 14 residues. Losses at the gene ends were 3 bases for V and 4 bases for J; bases not matched to a gene: 4. Germline values: CDR1 MRHNA, CDR2 SNTAGT. For the CDR3, the DNA is TGTGCCAGCAGTGAGACAGGGGGAGCTTACGAGCAGTACTTC. It encodes CASSETGGAYEQYF.

The chain has TRBV15 and TRBJ2-6, with no clear D. CDR1 and CDR2 (germline): LNHNV, YYDKDF (reference sequence). V was pared by 0 bases and J by 0 bases, with 9 bases between. The CDR3 consists of 17 residues. Here the CDR3 DNA reads TGTGCCACCAGCAGAGATGTTACGAGCTCTGGGGCCAACGTCCTGACTTTC. Amino acid sequence: CATSRDVTSSGANVLTF.

The J gene is TRBJ2-7, the V gene TRBV2, with TRBD2 matching over 8 bases. The CDR3 sequence is 14 residues long. Germline CDR1 SNHLY, CDR2 FYNNEI. V gave up 8 bases and J gave up 3 bases; unmatched junction bases: 9. CDR3 DNA sequence: TGTGCCAGCGCCCGGAGCGGGAGCGGCTACGAGCAGTACTTC. It yields the protein CASARSGSGYEQYF.

The V call is TRBV7-8, the J call TRBJ1-5; D uncertain. Germline V CDR1 and CDR2: SGHVS, FQNEAQ. The CDR3 extends over 14 amino acids. V was trimmed by 2 bases and J by 7 bases, leaving 12 bases between them. As DNA, the CDR3 is TGTGCCAGCAGCTTACCCCGAATGGCCCAGCCCCAGCATTTT. Protein product: CASSLPRMAQPQHF.

This clone has a single count. The chain links TRBV7-8 to TRBJ1-2; D gene ambiguous. Germline values: CDR1 SGHVS, CDR2 FQNEAQ. V dropped 2 bases and J dropped 3 bases, with 22 bases sitting between them. The CDR3 consists of 18 residues. The CDR3: CASSLQSLTRSSYYGYTF. The CDR3, as DNA: TGTGCCAGCAGCTTACAGTCGCTTACCCGGTCCAGCTACTATGGCTACACCTTC.

The chain couples TRBV29-1 to TRBJ2-3, with 14 bases aligning to TRBD2. V dropped 7 bases and J dropped 6; count of bases not matched to a gene: 3. Germline-derived CDR1 and CDR2 are SQVTM and ANQGSEA. This CDR3 has 13 residues. The CDR3 loop is CSAGTSGSDTQYF. In DNA form, the CDR3 reads TGCAGCGCTGGGACTAGCGGGAGTGATACGCAGTATTTT.

The V call is TRBV14, the J call TRBJ1-2; D is unresolved. This CDR3 region has 13 residues. V shed 3 bases and J shed 4 bases, with 9 bases lying between them. Germline assignment: CDR1 SGHDN and CDR2 FVKESK. The CDR3 loop reads CASSHPGGYGYTF. In DNA, the CDR3 is TGTGCCAGCAGCCACCCAGGCGGCTATGGCTACACCTTC.

V is TRBV4-1 and J is TRBJ2-5; D assignment may be TRBD1 or TRBD2 (5 bases each). There are 15 residues in the CDR3. The germline V gene has CDR1 MGHRA and CDR2 YSYEKL. Deletions cut 2 bases from V and 1 base from J, with 11 bases between. The CDR3 nucleotides read TGCGCCAGCAGCCAACTTACCGGGACCCAAGAGACCCAGTACTTC. Its protein is CASSQLTGTQETQYF.

This rearrangement joins TRBV13 to TRBJ1-6; D gene ambiguous. Germline values: CDR1 PRHDT, CDR2 FYEKMQ (reference sequence). The CDR3 is 14 residues long. V was pared by 3 bases and J by 5 bases, with 8 bases between. The CDR3 DNA is TGTGCCAGCAGCTTTCGCGAGAATAATTCACCCCTCCACTTT. Protein: CASSFRENNSPLHF.

The gene calls are TRBV5-4 and TRBJ2-5, with 10 positions matching TRBD2. CDR1 is SGHNT and CDR2 is YYREEE in the germline V gene (reference sequence). Unmatched junction bases numbered 14, after V lost 4 bases and J lost 5 bases. This CDR3 is 17 amino acids long. CDR3 loop: CASSPTGGSGGVETQYF. CDR3 DNA: TGTGCCAGCAGCCCCACCGGAGGGAGCGGGGGGGTGGAGACCCAGTACTTC.

There are a few counts of this clone. This sequence joins TRBV29-1 and TRBJ2-1, with D perhaps TRBD1 (6 bases). V lost 5 bases and J 5 bases, leaving 16 bases between the germline ends. This CDR3 is 14 amino acids long. The germline CDR1 and CDR2 sequences are SQVTM and ANQGSEA. DNA for the CDR3: TGCAGCGTTTTTCAGGTTAGGGGGAACAATGAGCAGTTCTTC. It specifies CSVFQVRGNNEQFF.

This clone was detected only once. The V call is TRBV11-3, the J call TRBJ2-1; 8 nucleotides align to TRBD2. Germline V gives CDR1 SGHNT, CDR2 YENEEA. CDR3 length: 14 amino acids. Germline trimming cut 5 bases from V and 5 bases from J; bases unmatched to any gene: 5. The CDR3 coding sequence is TGTGCCAGCAGCCAACGGGAGGGCAACAATGAGCAGTTCTTC. This translates into CASSQREGNNEQFF.

The chain carries TRBV6-4 and TRBJ1-1, with 7 bases aligning to TRBD1. CDR1 is MRHNA, CDR2 SNTAGT, per germline. Trimming took 0 bases from V and 10 from J; bases not matched to a gene: 11. The CDR3 runs 15 residues. Written as DNA, the CDR3 is TGTGCCAGCAGTGACTCCGGGACAGCCACTTCTAGAGCTTTCTTT. As protein: CASSDSGTATSRAFF.